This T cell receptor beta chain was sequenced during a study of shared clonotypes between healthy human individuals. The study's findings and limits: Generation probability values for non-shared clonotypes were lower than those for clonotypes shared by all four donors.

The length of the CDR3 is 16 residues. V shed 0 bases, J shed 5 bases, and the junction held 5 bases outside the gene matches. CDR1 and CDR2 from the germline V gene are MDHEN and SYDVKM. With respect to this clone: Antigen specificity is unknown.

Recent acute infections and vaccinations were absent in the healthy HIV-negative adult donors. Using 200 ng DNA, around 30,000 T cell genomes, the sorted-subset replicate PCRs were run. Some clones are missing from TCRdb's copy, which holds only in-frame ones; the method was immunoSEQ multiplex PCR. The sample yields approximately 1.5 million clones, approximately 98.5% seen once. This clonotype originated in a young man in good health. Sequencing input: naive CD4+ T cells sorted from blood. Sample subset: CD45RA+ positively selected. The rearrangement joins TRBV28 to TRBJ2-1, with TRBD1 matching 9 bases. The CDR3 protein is CASSLWGQGSHNEQFF. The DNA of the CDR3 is TGTGCCAGCAGTTTATGGGGACAGGGCTCTCACAATGAGCAGTTCTTC.